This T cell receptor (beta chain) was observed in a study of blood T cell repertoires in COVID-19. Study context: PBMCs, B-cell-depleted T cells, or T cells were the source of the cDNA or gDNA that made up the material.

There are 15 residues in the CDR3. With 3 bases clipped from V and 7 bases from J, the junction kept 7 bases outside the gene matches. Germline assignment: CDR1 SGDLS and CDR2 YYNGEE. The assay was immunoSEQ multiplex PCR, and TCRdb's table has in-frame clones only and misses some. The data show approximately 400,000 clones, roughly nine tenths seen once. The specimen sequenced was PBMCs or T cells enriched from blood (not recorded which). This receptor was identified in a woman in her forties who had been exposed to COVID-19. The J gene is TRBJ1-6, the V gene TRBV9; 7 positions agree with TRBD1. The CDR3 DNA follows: TGTGCCAGCAGCGCGACGACAGGGACGAATTCACCCCTCCACTTT. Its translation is CASSATTGTNSPLHF.